This T cell receptor (beta chain) derives from a study of T cells in Graves' hyperthyroidism and ophthalmopathy. There were TCR beta CDR3 regions amplified from RNA transcripts. When the TCR CDR3 underwent first-round RT-PCR, the HTBI primer set was used. TCRdb fed the multiplex PCR reads into MiXCR, producing one record per CDR3 protein. The sample consists of a few hundred thousand distinct CDR3 sequences, roughly 50% of them appearing once. V lost 8 bases and J 5 bases, leaving 21 bases between the germline ends. Germline V gene sequence: CDR1 SNHLY, CDR2 FYNNEI. The CDR3 totals 15 residues. The chain carries TRBV2 and TRBJ2-5; maybe TRBD2 (8 bases). This TCR came from a woman between 18 and 30 years old with Graves' hyperthyroidism. Sequenced input: peripheral blood or thyroid tissue (not recorded which). In DNA, the CDR3 is TGTGCCAGCGGATCGACAGGGACTAGTTTCGAGACCCAGTACTTC. It translates to CASGSTGTSFETQYF.